This record looks at one T cell receptor (beta chain) sequence and its context. Its antigen remains unknown. At one end, the junction sequence differs from germline, possibly due to a read error. These data originate in a study of shared clonotypes between healthy human individuals. Negatively enriched CD4+ T cells were divided by CD45RA into naive and memory. Per the germline V gene, CDR1 is MNHEY and CDR2 is SVGAGI. The CDR3 is made up of 13 amino acids. Study findings and constraints: The generation probabilities recorded for non-shared clonotypes fell below those of clonotypes shared by all four donors.

The protocol was immunoSEQ multiplex PCR, while the TCRdb copy is restricted to in-frame clones and leaves out a portion. The table records more than 2,000,000 clones, about 92% of them present only once. The specimen sequenced was naive CD4+ T cells sorted from blood. The subset denotes: CD45RA+ positively selected. This sequence originates from a man between 18 and 35 years old in good health. The chain has TRBV6-5 and TRBJ2-5, with 7 positions matching TRBD2. CDR3: CAISGTSVETQYF. CDR3 bases: TGTGCCATCAGTGGAACTAGCGTAGAGACCCAGTACTTC.